A single sample is the source of the 3 T cell receptor beta chains below, sequenced in a study of blood T cell repertoires in COVID-19. Generated by immunoSEQ multiplex PCR, the TCRdb table keeps only in-frame clones and is missing some. This table holds some 300,000 clones, about nine tenths found once. The sample consisted of peripheral blood. These receptors came from a woman between 25 and 40 years old who had recovered from COVID-19.

This chain links TRBV6-2 or TRBV6-3 with TRBJ1-3; 7 nucleotides align to TRBD1. CDR1 is MNHEY, CDR2 SVGEGT, per germline. The CDR3 runs to 15 residues. Trimming at V came to 5 bases and at J to 0 bases, leaving 4 bases not matched to a gene. DNA for the CDR3: TGTGCCAGCAGTCGGAGACAGGGCTCTGGAAACACCATATATTTT. Its protein product is CASSRRQGSGNTIYF.

The V gene is TRBV5-1, the J gene TRBJ2-7, with a tentative D call TRBD1 (6 bases). CDR1 and CDR2 (germline): SGHRS, YFSETQ. This CDR3 spans 14 amino acids. Trimming took 2 bases from V and 2 from J, leaving 11 bases between them. CDR3 DNA: TGCGCCAGCAGCTTACAGGGCCACACCTACGAGCAGTACTTC. This encodes CASSLQGHTYEQYF.

The chain links TRBV18 to TRBJ1-1; 7 bases fit TRBD1. The CDR3 covers 16 residues. CDR1 is KGHSH and CDR2 is LQKENI in the germline V gene. V lost 3 bases and J lost 0; bases outside the gene matches: 7. The CDR3: CASSPMTGSVNTEAFF. In DNA form, the CDR3 reads TGTGCCAGCTCACCCATGACAGGGTCCGTGAACACTGAAGCTTTCTTT.